Following are 28 T cell receptor beta chains from one sample sequenced in a study of Ad26.COV2.S vaccination and SARS-CoV-2 variants (dated by TCRdb to the early 2020s). Library preparation employed the immunoSEQ multiplex PCR assay. In TCRdb, the immuneACCESS table is reduced to in-frame sequences with V and J assigned. These tables do not hold every clone; where another copy was compared, an unresolved V gene accounts for under half, and the others remain unexplained. The sample data list some 320,000 clones, and just over 85% of these were observed just once. The top ten clonotypes cover approximately 1.9% of the sample. This specimen's treatment or condition label, per the study, means: some 20 received Ad26.COV2.S at low or high dose, single or two shots; several received placebo; per-sample allocation not given. Repertoires of vaccine and placebo recipients were sequenced from samples taken on day 63 after the first injection.

Specimen: peripheral blood, collected in a trial of Ad26.COV2.S vaccine versus placebo. The receptors shown here come from a person aged 18-65 years who received the Ad26.COV2.S COVID-19 vaccine or a placebo.

The rearrangement uses TRBV12-3 or TRBV12-4 and TRBJ1-1; no definite D call. Trimming shortened V by 3 bases and J by 1 base, and 6 bases separated the two germline ends. The CDR3 extends over 13 amino acids. The CDR3 reads CASSLIANTEAFF. In DNA form, the CDR3 reads TGTGCCAGCAGTTTGATAGCGAACACTGAAGCTTTCTTT.

The chain is built from TRBV28 and TRBJ2-3, with D possibly being TRBD2 (6 bases). The CDR3 spans 16 residues. Trimming took off 11 bases at V and 6 bases at J, with 27 bases between the two ends. Germline V gene sequence: CDR1 MDHEN, CDR2 SYDVKM. The DNA for the CDR3 is TGTGCCGGCAATAAACGGGGGACGAGCTTTCTGGATACGCAGTATTTT. It is translated as CAGNKRGTSFLDTQYF.

The sample holds one count of this clone. The rearrangement joins TRBV7-9 to TRBJ2-7; TRBD2 matches 8 bases. This CDR3 has 13 amino acids. V lost 5 bases and J lost 11; bases outside the gene matches: 11. From germline, CDR1 is SEHNR and CDR2 FQNEAQ (reference sequence). The CDR3 nucleotides read TGTGCCAGCAGCCCTTCCCCCGGGGGGGAAAAGTACTTC. It translates to CASSPSPGGEKYF.

This clone was seen repeatedly, ten times or more. V and J are TRBV5-4 and TRBJ2-1; TRBD2 aligns across 8 bases. The germline gives CDR1 SGHNT, CDR2 YYREEE (reference sequence). V lost 0 bases and J lost 5; bases outside the gene matches: 4. The CDR3 is 15 residues long. The CDR3 DNA reads as TGTGCCAGCAGCTTGGGCGGGGGGCTACACAATGAGCAGTTCTTC. Translated, it gives CASSLGGGLHNEQFF.

The rearrangement joins TRBV11-2 to TRBJ1-2, with D possibly TRBD1 on 6 matching bases. CDR1 is SGHAT and CDR2 is FQNNGV in the germline V gene. The ends were cut back, 0 bases at V and 5 bases at J, with 13 bases in the middle. This CDR3 comprises 15 residues. DNA for the CDR3: TGTGCCAGCAGCTTAGACAACGTGGGGGCGTATGGCTACACCTTC. Amino acids: CASSLDNVGAYGYTF.

This clone has just a few counts. This chain uses TRBV6-6 with TRBJ2-2; TRBD2 aligns across 8 bases. Germline CDR1 and CDR2: MNHNY and SVGAGI (reference sequence). V was pared by 7 bases and J by 4 bases, with 11 bases of the junction left unmatched. The CDR3 is made up of 16 amino acids. The CDR3 coding sequence is TGTGCCAGCACCGACCCACGGGGGGGCGGCACCGGGGAGCTGTTTTTT. Encoded protein: CASTDPRGGGTGELFF.

This clone was recorded once. The chain carries TRBV6-4 and TRBJ2-1, with a tentative D call TRBD2 (5 bases). The CDR3 sequence is 14 residues long. Trimming shortened V by 5 bases and J by 7 bases, and 15 bases separated the two germline ends. Per the germline V gene, CDR1 is MRHNA and CDR2 is SNTAGT. In nucleotides, the CDR3 is TGTGCCAGCAGTCTGACTACTTTAGCAAATGAGCAGTTCTTC. Its protein product is CASSLTTLANEQFF.

This chain uses TRBV10-3 with TRBJ1-5; D perhaps matches TRBD1 (5 bases). Germline CDR1 and CDR2: ENHRY and SYGVKD. The CDR3 is 14 residues long. Trimming left V 8 bases short and J 1 base short, with 12 bases between. CDR3 sequence reads: CAIGHKDSNQPQHF. The DNA for the CDR3 is TGTGCCATCGGACACAAAGACAGCAATCAGCCCCAGCATTTT.

Note on this clone: Other DNA sequences in this specimen translate into the identical CDR3. The CDR3 region is CASSSGQRNTEAFF. CDR3 nucleotide sequence: TGTGCCAGCAGCTCAGGACAGCGAAACACTGAAGCTTTCTTT. The V and J genes are TRBV5-4 and TRBJ1-1; possibly TRBD1 for D (6 bases). The germline gives CDR1 SGHNT, CDR2 YYREEE (reference sequence). The CDR3 spans 14 residues. Trimming stripped 3 bases from V and 2 bases from J, with 11 bases between.

Only one count was recorded for this clone. The rearrangement joins TRBV9 to TRBJ2-3, with 9 bases identical to TRBD2. In germline, CDR1 is SGDLS, CDR2 YYNGEE. V was pared by 3 bases and J by 0 bases, with 5 bases of the junction left unmatched. The CDR3 totals 16 residues. DNA of the CDR3: TGTGCCAGCAGCGCCTTAGCGGGGGCTAGCACAGATACGCAGTATTTT. It encodes CASSALAGASTDTQYF. The full variable domain, with the rest looked up from reference TRBV9 and TRBJ2-3, is DSGVTQTPKHLITATGQRVTLRCSPRSGDLSVYWYQQSLDQGLQFLIQYYNGEERAKGNILERFSAQQFPDLHSELNLSSLELGDSALYFCASSALAGASTDTQYFGPGTRLTVL.

This chain joins TRBV9 and TRBJ2-1, with 9 bases that match TRBD2. V gave up 0 bases and J gave up 4 bases; unmatched junction bases: 5. CDR1 and CDR2 (germline): SGDLS, YYNGEE. The CDR3 covers 16 residues. In DNA, the CDR3 is TGTGCCAGCAGCGTAGGTATAAGCGGGGGGTACAATGAGCAGTTCTTC. Its protein product is CASSVGISGGYNEQFF. Complete variable domain (other parts from reference TRBV9 and TRBJ2-1): DSGVTQTPKHLITATGQRVTLRCSPRSGDLSVYWYQQSLDQGLQFLIQYYNGEERAKGNILERFSAQQFPDLHSELNLSSLELGDSALYFCASSVGISGGYNEQFFGPGTRLTVL.

This clone was found once. J is TRBJ2-6 and V is TRBV10-2, with 8 bases lining up with TRBD2. This CDR3 is built from 17 residues. Germline loops: CDR1 WSHSY, CDR2 SAAADI. J was trimmed by 2 bases and V by 7 bases; bases with no gene match: 10. In DNA form, the CDR3 reads TGCGCCAGCACCCCGGGAGGGGGGGTTCCTGGGGCCAACGTCCTGACTTTC. Residues: CASTPGGGVPGANVLTF.

The chain uses TRBV5-4 and TRBJ2-2, with 10 bases fitting TRBD1. J was trimmed by 4 bases and V by 4 bases; bases with no gene match: 7. Germline CDR1 is SGHNT and CDR2 is YYREEE (reference sequence). This CDR3 contains 16 residues. The CDR3 coding sequence is TGTGCCAGCAGCCCGGGACAGGGGAGGTCCACCGGGGAGCTGTTTTTT. Translated: CASSPGQGRSTGELFF.

The genes are TRBV4-1 and TRBJ2-4; TRBD2 aligns across 8 bases. Trimming removed 3 bases from V and 7 bases from J; junction bases left unmatched: 14. The CDR3 covers 17 residues. Looked up from germline, CDR1 is MGHRA and CDR2 is YSYEKL. The CDR3 coding sequence is TGCGCCAGCAGCCACCCCGCCCGGGGGGGGCTGGATAACATTCAGTACTTC. Encoded protein: CASSHPARGGLDNIQYF.

The table lists this clone with a count of one. This chain connects TRBV7-2 to TRBJ2-3; D gene uncertain. The CDR3 covers 16 residues. V lost 4 bases, J lost 0 bases, and 14 bases lay in between. Germline-derived CDR1 and CDR2 are SGHTA and FQGNSA. CDR3 in DNA: TGTGCCAGCAGCTCTTCTTCTCGTGCTAGCACAGATACGCAGTATTTT. Its translation is CASSSSSRASTDTQYF.

This chain links TRBV6-5 with TRBJ1-1; unclear D gene. Trimming removed 5 bases at V and 2 bases at J, with 12 bases between. Germline CDR1 is MNHEY and CDR2 is SVGAGI. CDR3 length equals 14 residues. CDR3 residues: CASSTRILNTEAFF. The CDR3 DNA reads TGTGCCAGCAGTACAAGGATCCTCAACACTGAAGCTTTCTTT.

V gene TRBV11-2 combines with J gene TRBJ1-1; D is ambiguous. V shed 2 bases and J shed 5 bases, with 9 bases lying between them. From germline, CDR1 is SGHAT and CDR2 FQNNGV. This CDR3 spans 13 amino acids. The CDR3 DNA is TGTGCCAGCAGCTTATCTACGGTAACTGAAGCTTTCTTT. Its translation: CASSLSTVTEAFF.

The V and J genes are TRBV18 and TRBJ1-2; TRBD1 matches at 8 bases. Germline V gene data show CDR1 as KGHSH and CDR2 as LQKENI. The length of the CDR3 is 18 residues. The V segment lost 1 base and the J segment 9 bases; nucleotides outside the gene matches: 19. CDR3 nucleotide sequence: TGTGCCAGCTCACCACAGGCCCAAACCGACAGGGGAAGCCGGCGCTACACCTTC. It codes for CASSPQAQTDRGSRRYTF.

V usage is TRBV7-8 and J usage is TRBJ2-2; maybe TRBD2 (5 bases). The CDR3 extends over 15 amino acids. Germline V gives CDR1 SGHVS, CDR2 FQNEAQ. V was shortened by 8 bases and J by 7 bases, with 20 bases between the two germline ends. CDR3 in DNA: TGTGCCAGCTTTTTTACATCCGGGAACGGCGGGGAGCTGTTTTTT. Amino acid sequence: CASFFTSGNGGELFF. Filled out from reference TRBV7-8 and TRBJ2-2, the complete variable domain reads GAGVSQSPRYKVAKRGQDVALRCDPISGHVSLFWYQQALGQGPEFLTYFQNEAQLDKSGLPSDRFFAERPEGSVSTLKIQRTQQEDSAVYLCASFFTSGNGGELFFGEGSRLTVL.

The chain links TRBV10-2 to TRBJ2-5; D assignment may be TRBD1 or TRBD2 (5 bases each). Trimming left V 6 bases short and J 6 bases short, with 14 bases between. CDR1 WSHSY and CDR2 SAAADI come from the germline V gene. The CDR3 runs 13 residues. Written as DNA, the CDR3 is TGCGCCAGCAGGGGACCCCCATTACAGACCCAGTACTTC. Protein: CASRGPPLQTQYF.

The chain recombines TRBV19 with TRBJ1-3, with 7 bases identical to TRBD1. The CDR3 extends over 13 amino acids. Germline CDR1 LNHDA, CDR2 SQIVND (reference sequence). V was clipped by 9 bases and J by 2 bases; unmatched bases: 4. This CDR3 reads CASRTGAGNTIYF. The CDR3 DNA sequence: TGTGCCAGCAGGACAGGCGCTGGAAACACCATATATTTT.

The chain employs TRBV12-3 or TRBV12-4 and TRBJ1-2; TRBD1 is a possible D gene (5 bases). Trimming pared 8 bases from V and 4 bases from J, leaving 8 bases between. CDR3 length: 11 residues. The CDR3 coding sequence is TGTGCCAGCGGGACCGTCTATGGCTACACCTTC. The encoded protein is CASGTVYGYTF.

This clone was found once. V gene TRBV5-1 combines with J gene TRBJ2-5, with no clear D. The CDR3 has 16 residues. Looked up from germline, CDR1 is SGHRS and CDR2 is YFSETQ. V lost 3 bases to trimming and J lost 2 bases, with 17 bases between them. The CDR3 DNA sequence: TGCGCCAGCAGCTCCATCCCAATAGTGGGGCAAGAGACCCAGTACTTC. Amino acid sequence: CASSSIPIVGQETQYF.

The J gene is TRBJ1-1, the V gene TRBV28, with a weak D call TRBD1 (5 bases). Germline loops: CDR1 MDHEN, CDR2 SYDVKM. This CDR3 is 10 amino acids long. The V end was cut by 6 bases, the J end by 8 bases, with 7 bases between. This chain's CDR3 is CASRQGEAFF. In DNA form, the CDR3 reads TGTGCCAGCAGGCAGGGCGAAGCTTTCTTT.

This chain joins TRBV14 and TRBJ2-7, with 15 bases identical to TRBD2. The CDR3 consists of 16 residues. Trimming took 4 bases from V and 2 from J; bases not matched to a gene: 3. CDR1 and CDR2 from the germline V gene are SGHDN and FVKESK. DNA for the CDR3: TGTGCCAGCAGCCCTGGGACTAGCGGGGGGCCCTACGAGCAGTACTTC. It codes for CASSPGTSGGPYEQYF.

This rearrangement joins TRBV30 to TRBJ2-1; D unresolved. The V gene's germline CDR1 is GTSNPN and CDR2 SVGIG (reference sequence). The CDR3 is made up of 12 amino acids. V lost 2 bases and J lost 4, with 6 bases in between. The CDR3 DNA reads TGTGCCTGGAGTCCCCGATACAATGAGCAGTTCTTC. This translates into CAWSPRYNEQFF.

V gene TRBV5-4 combines with J gene TRBJ1-6; D might be TRBD1 (5 bases). Germline V gene lookup returns CDR1 SGHNT and CDR2 YYREEE (reference sequence). The V end was cut by 2 bases, the J end by 3 bases, with 9 bases between. The CDR3 consists of 15 residues. This chain's CDR3 is CASSFGGNYNSPLHF. The CDR3 DNA reads TGTGCCAGCAGCTTCGGGGGGAACTATAATTCACCCCTCCACTTT. The full variable domain, its missing parts supplied by reference TRBV5-4 and TRBJ1-6, is ETGVTQSPTHLIKTRGQQVTLRCSSQSGHNTVSWYQQALGQGPQFIFQYYREEENGRGNFPPRFSGLQFPNYSSELNVNALELDDSALYLCASSFGGNYNSPLHFGNGTRLTVT.

The CDR3 reads CASSPGRANTEAFF. The CDR3 DNA is TGTGCCAGCAGTCCCGGACGGGCGAACACTGAAGCTTTCTTT. The chain combines TRBV6-5 with TRBJ1-1, with D hard to call. The germline CDR1 and CDR2 sequences are MNHEY and SVGAGI. The CDR3 is 14 residues long. The ends were cut back, 5 bases at V and 1 base at J, with 11 bases in the middle.